This T cell receptor (beta chain) was captured in a study of T cell repertoires in cytomegalovirus infection. The wider study: HLA-B-restricted CMV epitopes that are well studied were used alongside recently identified HLA-C-restricted ones. An indication of both CMV infection and matching HLA type came from public TCR beta signatures. Study-level results: Across the ex vivo response, the dominant clonotypes were HLA-C-restricted CMV-specific TCR beta clonotypes. Identification of carriers of CMV plus the relevant HLA was performed using cumulative public TCR beta family frequency.

This CDR3 is built from 15 residues. Between the trimmed V and J ends, which lost 1 base and 1 base, there was a span of 8 bases. Per the germline V gene, CDR1 is SNHLY and CDR2 is FYNNEI. TCRdb re-analysed the reads in MiXCR, keeping a single row per CDR3 protein. The table shows around 500,000 distinct CDR3 sequences, with approximately 42% occurring only once. Of note for this clonotype: The target antigen is unknown.

The material sequenced was cultured PBMCs, taken from culture after CMV antigen stimulation. This clonotype was sampled from a human donor in good health (CMV status not recorded). Some clones in this sample may be carry-over from other donors' samples. V usage is TRBV2 and J usage is TRBJ2-1; D gene ambiguous. In nucleotides, the CDR3 is TGTGCCAGCAGTGAAGAGATTTTATCCTACAATGAGCAGTTCTTC. Translated, it gives CASSEEILSYNEQFF.